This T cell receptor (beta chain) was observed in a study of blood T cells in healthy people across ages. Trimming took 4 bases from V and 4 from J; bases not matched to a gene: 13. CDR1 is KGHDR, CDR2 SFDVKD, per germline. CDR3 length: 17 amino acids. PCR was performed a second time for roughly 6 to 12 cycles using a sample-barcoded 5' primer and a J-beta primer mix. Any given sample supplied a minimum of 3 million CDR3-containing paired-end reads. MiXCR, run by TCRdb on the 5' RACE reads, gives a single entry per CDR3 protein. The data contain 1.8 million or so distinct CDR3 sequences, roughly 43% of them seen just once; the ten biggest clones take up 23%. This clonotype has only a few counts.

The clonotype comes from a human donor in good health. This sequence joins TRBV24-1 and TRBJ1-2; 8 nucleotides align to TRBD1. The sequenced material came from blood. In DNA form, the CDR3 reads TGTGCCACCAGTGAACCAGACGGACAGGGAGACTTCTATGGCTACACCTTC. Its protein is CATSEPDGQGDFYGYTF.